The 20 T cell receptor beta chains below come from one sample, sequenced in a study of cytomegalovirus exposure and HLA in healthy donors. The PCR had 60 Vbeta and 13 Jbeta primers. Clones were read by immunoSEQ multiplex PCR, and TCRdb kept only the in-frame ones, dropping some. The sample table includes approximately 75,000 clones. Sequences were obtained from PBMCs. The receptors here all came from a man aged 40-49 years in good health and CMV-seronegative.

This chain uses TRBV6-5 with TRBJ2-7; D call uncertain. The CDR3 contains 15 residues. V dropped 0 bases and J dropped 1 base, with 10 bases sitting between them. Germline V gene lookup returns CDR1 MNHEY and CDR2 SVGAGI. DNA of the CDR3: TGTGCCAGCAGTTACTCTAGCTACGGTTCCTACGAGCAGTACTTC. Its translation is CASSYSSYGSYEQYF.

The CDR3 nucleotides read TGTGCCAGCAACTCCGGGACAGGGACCTATGGCTACACCTTC. Protein sequence: CASNSGTGTYGYTF. The rearrangement links TRBV7-2 to TRBJ1-2; TRBD1 matches at 9 bases. This CDR3 has 14 residues. CDR1 is SGHTA and CDR2 is FQGNSA in the germline V gene. V lost 7 bases to trimming and J lost 4 bases; unmatched junction nucleotides: 7.

CDR3 DNA: TGTGCCAGCAGTTACGGGACAGGGTTTAGAAACACCATATATTTT. As protein: CASSYGTGFRNTIYF. The chain employs TRBV6-5 and TRBJ1-3; 9 bases align to TRBD1. The CDR3 consists of 15 residues. Per germline, CDR1 MNHEY and CDR2 SVGAGI. The junction had 4 bases not matched to a gene; V was cut back by 2 bases and J by 5 bases.

This sequence joins TRBV10-1 and TRBJ2-1, with 8 bases identical to TRBD1. With 2 bases clipped from V and 7 bases from J, the junction kept 4 bases outside the gene matches. The CDR3 sequence is 14 residues long. Germline values: CDR1 WNHNN, CDR2 SYGVQD (reference sequence). The CDR3 loop is CASSERTGWNEQFF. The CDR3 DNA follows: TGCGCCAGCAGTGAGCGGACAGGGTGGAATGAGCAGTTCTTC.

As to this clone: It is likely a read error, because the conserved phenylalanine at the end of the CDR3 is missing. The chain employs TRBV7-8 and TRBJ2-7; a weak D match, TRBD1 (5 bases). Trimming shortened V by 6 bases and J by 4 bases, and 10 bases separated the two germline ends. This CDR3 is built from 12 residues. CDR1 SGHVS and CDR2 FQNEAQ come from the germline V gene. CDR3 protein: CASSLQGYEQYL. The CDR3, as DNA: TGTGCCAGCAGTTTGCAGGGTTACGAGCAGTACCTC.

CDR3 DNA: TGTGCCAGCAGTGTGGGTGCGCGGGGGGATCGGCCCCAGCATTTT. Amino acids: CASSVGARGDRPQHF. The gene calls are TRBV2 and TRBJ1-5, with a tentative D call TRBD1 (5 bases). The germline V gene has CDR1 SNHLY and CDR2 FYNNEI. Trimming left V 4 bases short and J 9 bases short, with 19 bases between. The CDR3 length is 15 residues.

This chain uses TRBV19 with TRBJ2-2; TRBD1 matches at 7 bases. Germline values: CDR1 LNHDA, CDR2 SQIVND (reference sequence). V trimming: 5 bases; J trimming: 4 bases; junction bases outside the gene matches: 7. CDR3 length equals 15 residues. DNA for the CDR3: TGTGCCAGTAGTGCAGGACAGGTATCCACCGGGGAGCTGTTTTTT. This sequence encodes CASSAGQVSTGELFF. The whole variable domain, filled in from reference TRBV19 and TRBJ2-2, reads DGGITQSPKYLFRKEGQNVTLSCEQNLNHDAMYWYRQDPGQGLRLIYYSQIVNDFQKGDIAEGYSVSREKKESFPLTVTSAQKNPTAFYLCASSAGQVSTGELFFGEGSRLTVL.

The chain combines TRBV4-3 with TRBJ2-2, with 7 bases matching TRBD1. CDR1 and CDR2 (germline): LGHNA, YSLEER. The CDR3 covers 14 residues. Trimming cost V 4 bases and J 4 bases; bases outside gene matches: 3. The CDR3 nucleotides read TGCGCCAGCAGCCCGGGACAGCCCACCGGGGAGCTGTTTTTT. It encodes CASSPGQPTGELFF.

CDR3 bases: TGTGCCAGCAGTGATACAGCCTCCTACGAGCAGTACTTC. Its protein is CASSDTASYEQYF. J is TRBJ2-7 and V is TRBV2; unclear D gene. The V end lost 3 bases, the J end lost 0 bases, and 6 bases lay between the germline ends. Germline CDR1 SNHLY, CDR2 FYNNEI. The CDR3 covers 13 residues. The full variable domain, its missing parts supplied by reference TRBV2 and TRBJ2-7, is EPEVTQTPSHQVTQMGQEVILRCVPISNHLYFYWYRQILGQKVEFLVSFYNNEISEKSEIFDDQFSVERPDGSNFTLKIRSTKLEDSAMYFCASSDTASYEQYFGPGTRLTVT.

The V and J genes are TRBV2 and TRBJ1-6, with a weak D call TRBD1 (6 bases). V lost 3 bases and J 8 bases, leaving 14 bases between the germline ends. Per germline, CDR1 SNHLY and CDR2 FYNNEI. CDR3 length equals 15 residues. CDR3 amino acids: CASSDQTGLDSPLHF. The DNA for the CDR3 is TGTGCCAGCAGTGACCAAACAGGGTTAGATTCACCCCTCCACTTT.

V gene TRBV15 combines with J gene TRBJ2-3; TRBD2 matches 13 bases. This CDR3 comprises 20 residues. Germline CDR1 is LNHNV and CDR2 is YYDKDF (reference sequence). The J segment lost 5 bases and the V segment lost 0 bases, leaving 14 bases of the junction unmatched. The CDR3 DNA is TGTGCCACCAGCAGAGATATCGGACTAGCGGGAGCCCTAGGGGAAGATACGCAGTATTTT. This encodes CATSRDIGLAGALGEDTQYF.

V usage is TRBV4-3 and J usage is TRBJ1-5; D call uncertain. Germline CDR1 and CDR2: LGHNA and YSLEER. The CDR3 loop spans 13 amino acids. Trimming removed 0 bases at V and 7 bases at J, with 7 bases between. Here the CDR3 reads CASSQDPGQPQHF. In DNA, the CDR3 is TGCGCCAGCAGCCAAGATCCCGGGCAGCCCCAGCATTTT.

The V gene is TRBV6-1, the J gene TRBJ1-2, with TRBD1 as a possible D gene (5 bases). Germline CDR1 MNHNS, CDR2 SASEGT. The CDR3 is 14 amino acids. Between the trimmed V and J ends, which lost 6 bases and 6 bases, there was a span of 17 bases. The CDR3 spells CASSQAGDGDGYTF. CDR3 coding DNA: TGTGCCAGCAGCCAAGCGGGGGATGGGGATGGCTACACCTTC.

The chain employs TRBV29-1 and TRBJ1-2; TRBD1 is a possible D gene (5 bases). Germline loops: CDR1 SQVTM, CDR2 ANQGSEA. V lost 4 bases, J lost 5 bases, and 11 bases lay in between. The CDR3 runs 12 residues. In DNA form, the CDR3 reads TGCAGCGTTGGTGGCAGGGTGTATGGCTACACCTTC. Protein product: CSVGGRVYGYTF. The variable domain in full, completed from reference TRBV29-1 and TRBJ1-2, reads SAVISQKPSRDICQRGTSLTIQCQVDSQVTMMFWYRQQPGQSLTLIATANQGSEATYESGFVIDKFPISRPNLTFSTLTVSNMSPEDSSIYLCSVGGRVYGYTFGSGTRLTVV.

The CDR3 bases are TGTGCCAGCAGTCCCCCACGGGGGTTGGGAAACACCATATATTTT. Its translation: CASSPPRGLGNTIYF. V and J are TRBV28 and TRBJ1-3; D is possibly TRBD1 (5 bases). V shed 5 bases and J shed 4 bases, with 15 bases lying between them. Per germline, CDR1 MDHEN and CDR2 SYDVKM. CDR3 size: 15 residues. Based on the CDR3 plus reference TRBV28 and TRBJ1-3, the full variable domain is DVKVTQSSRYLVKRTGEKVFLECVQDMDHENMFWYRQDPGLGLRLIYFSYDVKMKEKGDIPEGYSVSREKKERFSLILESASTNQTSMYLCASSPPRGLGNTIYFGEGSWLTVV.

V gene TRBV7-9 combines with J gene TRBJ1-5; a weak D match, TRBD1 (6 bases). The germline V gene encodes CDR1 SEHNR and CDR2 FQNEAQ (reference sequence). The V gene lost 5 bases and the J gene lost 7 bases, with 12 bases spanning the gap. The CDR3 has 13 residues. CDR3 protein: CASSRGAGQPQHF. The CDR3 region has the DNA TGTGCCAGCAGCCGGGGGGCTGGACAGCCCCAGCATTTT.

A word on this clone: Sequence at one end of the junction differs from germline and may be a read error. This chain joins TRBV7-9 and TRBJ2-7; 9 nucleotides align to TRBD2. Germline CDR1 is SEHNR and CDR2 is FQNEAQ (reference sequence). The CDR3 sequence is 13 residues long. The CDR3 region has the DNA TGTGCCAGCAGCATAGCGGGAGAGTACGAGCAGTACTTC. As protein: CASSIAGEYEQYF.

This rearrangement joins TRBV15 to TRBJ1-4; 7 bases map to TRBD1. The germline V gene encodes CDR1 LNHNV and CDR2 YYDKDF (reference sequence). Trimming cost V 3 bases and J 4 bases; bases outside gene matches: 5. The CDR3 totals 15 residues. The CDR3 DNA reads TGTGCCACCAGCAGGGACAGGACGCTTAATGAAAAACTGTTTTTT. This translates into CATSRDRTLNEKLFF.

The V call is TRBV5-6, the J call TRBJ2-7; D is perhaps TRBD1 (5 bases). V was clipped by 7 bases and J by 6 bases, with 11 bases between them. CDR1 is SGHDT, CDR2 YYEEEE, per germline. This CDR3 is built from 11 residues. The CDR3 here is CASGQGPEQYF. The CDR3 nucleotides read TGTGCCAGCGGGCAGGGTCCCGAGCAGTACTTC.

The rearrangement joins TRBV6-6 to TRBJ2-5, with 8 nucleotides matching TRBD1. The CDR3 has 13 residues. The V and J ends lost 5 bases and 11 bases, in that order; junction bases with no gene match: 10. The V gene's germline CDR1 is MNHNY and CDR2 SVGAGI (reference sequence). The CDR3 DNA sequence: TGTGCCAGCAGTCTCCAGGACAGGGCTGAGCAGTACTTC. This codes for CASSLQDRAEQYF.